The present T cell receptor beta chain was sequenced within a study of shared clonotypes between healthy human individuals (TCRdb year 2020). A note on the overall study: A couple of women and a few men aged 18 to 49 years were included in the cohort. To estimate repertoire size and how much clonotypes are shared between individuals, the study performed deep sequencing of blood TCR repertoires from five healthy adults. Leukapheresis yielded between about 0.85 and 10 billion PBMCs per donor. For each donor, CD4 naive and CD4 memory were each given three plates, CD8 naive was given two plates, and CD8 memory was given one plate. To increase sequencing depth and limit assay-specific biases, different laboratories used diverse techniques to prepare libraries and sequence TCR repertoires. General study outcomes and caveats: The small number of donors limited the genetic and exposure-history diversity represented. Compared with non-shared clonotypes, the clonotypes found in all four sorted-subset donors had higher generation probabilities. Naive subsets generally had larger estimated clonotype richness than memory subsets. Across four donors, 5% to 6% of naive CD4, roughly 3.5% of naive CD8, under 2.5% of memory CD4, and under 0.45% of memory CD8 clonotypes were shared. Based on pairwise subsampling, the degree of clonotype sharing among donors was expected to be affected by sequencing depth. Sampling was limited to blood, and TCR repertoires in tissue likely differ from TCR repertoires in blood. Even with the large sequencing depth, rarefaction of the sorted-subset datasets indicated that sequencing was incomplete.

V is reduced by 3 bases and J by 1 base, leaving a spacing of 14 bases between them. The CDR3 spans 16 residues, from the cysteine through the phenylalanine. The CDR3 DNA has 48 bases and is translated from base 1. According to the germline V gene (reference sequence), CDR1 reads MNHEY and CDR2 reads SMNVEV. As regards this clone: Its antigen target is currently unknown. There are no base qualities to consult, and no much larger clone falls within one base.

CD8 naive samples were CD45RO-negative cells positively selected for CCR7, giving a CD45RA+CCR7+ population that excluded TemRA cells. Donors were healthy HIV-negative adults with no recently reported acute infections or vaccinations. Every donor was a Caucasian adult residing in Nashville, Tennessee, USA. After blood collection by leukapheresis, PBMCs were isolated using Ficoll-Histopaque density gradient centrifugation and then cryopreserved in the vapor phase of liquid nitrogen. Analytical flow cytometry was used to check the purity and quantity of every magnetically sorted T cell population. Genomic DNA was isolated from each sorted fraction and quantified by UV absorbance on a Nanodrop 2000c. TCR CDR3 regions were amplified from genomic DNA by multiplex PCR using the deep immunoSEQ assay. For each cell subset, the extracted genomic DNA was distributed evenly across all wells of several immunoSEQ 96-well plates, and each plate served as one replicate. For sorted subsets, each replicate PCR was loaded with 200 ng genomic DNA, equivalent to 25,000 to 30,000 T cell genomes. Purified libraries were quantified with a Qubit 3.0 fluorometer, sized on a Bioanalyzer 2100, and re-quantified with the KAPA Library Quantification kit. Every immunoSEQ 96-well plate was sequenced on a separate single-read 150-cycle Illumina NextSeq 550 flow cell. The published analysis was carried out like this. Because the immunoSEQ output held only junctional sequences and lacked quality scores, the filtering could not match the filtering applied to full-length reads. Sequences were annotated with PyIR, a Python wrapper for IgBLAST v1.9, and V/J genes and CDR3 were assigned using IMGT germline references. Reads were removed for weak V/J assignments (E-value above 1e-6), missing CDR3, stop codons, out-of-frame junctions, or ambiguous translated residues. V3J clonotypes were defined by identical inferred V gene, J gene, and CDR3 amino acid sequence. Percentage overlap between repertoires was computed as shared unique clonotypes divided by the size of the smaller repertoire. RTK rarefaction, the Chao1 estimator, and Recon v2.1 estimates of unobserved clonotypes were used to assess repertoire richness. For all TCRbeta clonotypes obtained by the gDNA method from four donors, generation probabilities were computed with OLGA. The table was pulled from immuneACCESS by TCRdb, which kept in-frame rearrangements only. Such tables lose some clones; where checked, under half of the loss comes from unresolved V genes, and the rest has no known cause. V and J calls and clone size follow that table, whereas D and trimming were derived from the DNA. This sample lists millions of clones; about 95% were detected once. The ten biggest clones cover roughly 1.1% of the sample.

The sample comprised naive CD8+ T cells sorted from blood. Interpreted using the paper, the cell subset or site label stands for: CD45RA+CCR7+. The rearranged chain carries TRBV27 and TRBJ2-3; too little of a D gene remains to name it. This receptor was obtained from a man aged 18 to 30 in good health. The CDR3 protein sequence reads: CASSFLLSSGTDTQYF. The nucleotide sequence reads TGTGCCAGCAGTTTCCTACTCTCTTCCGGCACAGATACGCAGTATTTT.